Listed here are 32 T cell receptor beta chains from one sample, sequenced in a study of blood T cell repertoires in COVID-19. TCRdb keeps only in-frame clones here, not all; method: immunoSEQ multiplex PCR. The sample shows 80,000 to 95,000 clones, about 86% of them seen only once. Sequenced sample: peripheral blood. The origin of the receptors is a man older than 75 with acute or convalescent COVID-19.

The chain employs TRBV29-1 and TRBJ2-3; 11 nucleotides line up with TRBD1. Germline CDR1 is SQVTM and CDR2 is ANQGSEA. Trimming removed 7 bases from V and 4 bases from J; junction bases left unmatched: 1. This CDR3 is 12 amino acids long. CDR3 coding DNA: TGCAGCGGGGACAGGGGGGCAGATACGCAGTATTTT. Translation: CSGDRGADTQYF.

CDR3: CASSLTSGRDTGELFF. DNA for the CDR3: TGTGCCAGCAGTTTGACTAGCGGGAGAGATACCGGGGAGCTGTTTTTT. The chain links TRBV28 to TRBJ2-2, with 12 positions matching TRBD2. The germline V gene encodes CDR1 MDHEN and CDR2 SYDVKM. Trimming at V came to 3 bases and at J to 5 bases, leaving 4 bases not matched to a gene. The CDR3 totals 16 residues.

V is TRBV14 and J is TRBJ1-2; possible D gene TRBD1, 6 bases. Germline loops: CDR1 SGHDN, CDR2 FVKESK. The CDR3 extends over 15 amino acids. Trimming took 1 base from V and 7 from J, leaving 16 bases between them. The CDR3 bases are TGTGCCAGCAGCCAAGGTTACAGGGAAGCTTTTGGCTACACCTTC. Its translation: CASSQGYREAFGYTF.

In DNA, the CDR3 is TGTGCCAGCAGCTTATCCGGACAGGGGGCAAGCCTACAAGAGACCCAGTACTTC. This encodes CASSLSGQGASLQETQYF. The chain joins TRBV11-2 to TRBJ2-5; 11 nucleotides align to TRBD1. Germline V CDR1 and CDR2: SGHAT, FQNNGV. The CDR3 loop spans 18 amino acids. V lost 2 bases and J lost 2; bases outside the gene matches: 10.

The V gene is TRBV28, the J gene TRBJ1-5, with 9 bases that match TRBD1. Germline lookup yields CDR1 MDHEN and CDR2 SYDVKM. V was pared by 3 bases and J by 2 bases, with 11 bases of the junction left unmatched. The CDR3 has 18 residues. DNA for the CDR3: TGTGCCAGCAGTTTTGGACAGGGGCGGGTGGGGGGCAATCAGCCCCAGCATTTT. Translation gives CASSFGQGRVGGNQPQHF.

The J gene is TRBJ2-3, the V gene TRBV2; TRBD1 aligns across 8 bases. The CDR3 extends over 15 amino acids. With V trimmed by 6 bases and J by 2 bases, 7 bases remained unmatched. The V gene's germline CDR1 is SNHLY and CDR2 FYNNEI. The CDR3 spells CASRPRGPSTDTQYF. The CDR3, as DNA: TGTGCCAGCAGGCCCAGGGGGCCTTCCACAGATACGCAGTATTTT.

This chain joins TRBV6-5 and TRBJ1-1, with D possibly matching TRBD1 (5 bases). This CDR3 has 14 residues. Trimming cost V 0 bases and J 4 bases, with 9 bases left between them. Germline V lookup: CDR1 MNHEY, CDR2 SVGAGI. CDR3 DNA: TGTGCCAGCAGTTACTCGGGGCAGTTCACTGAAGCTTTCTTT. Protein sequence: CASSYSGQFTEAFF.

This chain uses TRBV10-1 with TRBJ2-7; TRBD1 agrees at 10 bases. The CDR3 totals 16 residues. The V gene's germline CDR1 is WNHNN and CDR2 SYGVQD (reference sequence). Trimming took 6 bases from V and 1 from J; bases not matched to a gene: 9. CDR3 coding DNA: TGCGCCAGCAGGGCGGACAGGGGGGTCCGGTCCTACGAGCAGTACTTC. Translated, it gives CASRADRGVRSYEQYF.

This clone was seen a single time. The CDR3 region has the DNA TGTGCCAGCAGGACCGGACAGTATAGCAATCAGCCCCAGCATTTT. This sequence encodes CASRTGQYSNQPQHF. This chain uses TRBV2 with TRBJ1-5; TRBD1 is a possible D gene (6 bases). CDR1 and CDR2 from the germline V gene are SNHLY and FYNNEI. The germline V and J ends were trimmed by 6 bases and 0 bases, with 12 bases remaining between them. The CDR3 is made up of 15 amino acids. Based on the CDR3 plus reference TRBV2 and TRBJ1-5, the full variable domain is EPEVTQTPSHQVTQMGQEVILRCVPISNHLYFYWYRQILGQKVEFLVSFYNNEISEKSEIFDDQFSVERPDGSNFTLKIRSTKLEDSAMYFCASRTGQYSNQPQHFGDGTRLSIL.

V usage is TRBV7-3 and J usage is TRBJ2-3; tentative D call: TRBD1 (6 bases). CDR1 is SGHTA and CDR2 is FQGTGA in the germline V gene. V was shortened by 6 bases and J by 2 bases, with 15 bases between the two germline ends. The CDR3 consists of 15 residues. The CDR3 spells CASRSRDTYTDTQYF. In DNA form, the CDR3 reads TGTGCCAGCAGGTCCCGGGACACCTACACAGATACGCAGTATTTT. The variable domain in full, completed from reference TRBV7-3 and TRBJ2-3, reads GAGVSQTPSNKVTEKGKYVELRCDPISGHTALYWYRQSLGQGPEFLIYFQGTGAADDSGLPNDRFFAVRPEGSVSTLKIQRTERGDSAVYLCASRSRDTYTDTQYFGPGTRLTVL.

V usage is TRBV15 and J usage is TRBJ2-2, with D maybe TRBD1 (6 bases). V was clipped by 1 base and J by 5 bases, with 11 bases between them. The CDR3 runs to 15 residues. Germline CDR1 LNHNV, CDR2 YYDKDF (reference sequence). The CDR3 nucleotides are TGTGCCACCAGCAGAGCTTGGCAGGGGACCGGGGAGCTGTTTTTT. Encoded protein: CATSRAWQGTGELFF.

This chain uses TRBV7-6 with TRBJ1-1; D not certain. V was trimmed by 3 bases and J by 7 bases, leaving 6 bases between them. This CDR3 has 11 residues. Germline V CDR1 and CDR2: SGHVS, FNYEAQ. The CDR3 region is CASSLRDEAFF. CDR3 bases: TGTGCCAGCAGCTTGAGGGATGAAGCTTTCTTT.

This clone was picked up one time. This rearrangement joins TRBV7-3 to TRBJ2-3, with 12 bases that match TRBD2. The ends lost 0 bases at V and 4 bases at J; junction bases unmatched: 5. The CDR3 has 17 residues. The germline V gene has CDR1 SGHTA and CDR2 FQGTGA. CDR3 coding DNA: TGTGCCAGCAGCTTAACGACTAGCGGGAGAGGATCAGATACGCAGTATTTT. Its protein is CASSLTTSGRGSDTQYF.

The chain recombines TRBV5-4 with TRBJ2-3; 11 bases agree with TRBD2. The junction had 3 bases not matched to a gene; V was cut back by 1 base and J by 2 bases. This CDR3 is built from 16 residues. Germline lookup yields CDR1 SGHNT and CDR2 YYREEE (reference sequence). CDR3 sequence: CASSLRLAGPTDTQYF. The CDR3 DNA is TGTGCCAGCAGCTTGAGACTAGCGGGGCCCACAGATACGCAGTATTTT.

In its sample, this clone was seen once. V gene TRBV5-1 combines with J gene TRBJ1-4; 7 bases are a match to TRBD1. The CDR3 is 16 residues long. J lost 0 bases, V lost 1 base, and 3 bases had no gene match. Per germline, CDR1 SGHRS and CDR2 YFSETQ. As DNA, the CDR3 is TGCGCCAGCAGCTTGCGGGACAGTACAACTAATGAAAAACTGTTTTTT. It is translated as CASSLRDSTTNEKLFF.

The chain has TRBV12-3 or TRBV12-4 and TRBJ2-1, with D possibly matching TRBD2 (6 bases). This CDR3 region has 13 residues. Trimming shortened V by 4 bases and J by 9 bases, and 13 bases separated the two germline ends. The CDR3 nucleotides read TGTGCCAGCAGTTGGGGACTCGGAGGTGAGCAGTTCTTC. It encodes CASSWGLGGEQFF.

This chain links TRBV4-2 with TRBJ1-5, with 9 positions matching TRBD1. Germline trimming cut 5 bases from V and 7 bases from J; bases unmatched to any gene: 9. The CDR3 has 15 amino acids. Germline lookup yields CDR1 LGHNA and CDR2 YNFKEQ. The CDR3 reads CASSVPGQGAQPQHF. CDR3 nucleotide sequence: TGTGCCAGCAGCGTGCCGGGACAGGGAGCCCAGCCCCAGCATTTT.

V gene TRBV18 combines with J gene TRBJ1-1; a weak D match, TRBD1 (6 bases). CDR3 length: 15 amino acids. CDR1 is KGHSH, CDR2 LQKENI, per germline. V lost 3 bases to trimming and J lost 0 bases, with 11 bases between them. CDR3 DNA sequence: TGTGCCAGCTCACCTCTAGGACAGATGAACACTGAAGCTTTCTTT. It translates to CASSPLGQMNTEAFF.

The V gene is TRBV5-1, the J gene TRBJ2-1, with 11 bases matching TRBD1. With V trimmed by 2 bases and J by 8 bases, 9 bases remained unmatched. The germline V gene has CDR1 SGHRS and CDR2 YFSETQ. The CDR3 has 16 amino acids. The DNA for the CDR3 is TGCGCCAGCAGCTTACTAGGACAGGGGGCACGCGATGAGCAGTTCTTC. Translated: CASSLLGQGARDEQFF.

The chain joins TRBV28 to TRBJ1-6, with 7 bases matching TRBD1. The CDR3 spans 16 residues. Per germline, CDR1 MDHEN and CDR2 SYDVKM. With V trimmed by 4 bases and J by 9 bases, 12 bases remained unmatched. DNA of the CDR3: TGTGCCAGCAGTTATGGACAGGCAGTGAAATTTTCACCCCTCCACTTT. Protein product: CASSYGQAVKFSPLHF.

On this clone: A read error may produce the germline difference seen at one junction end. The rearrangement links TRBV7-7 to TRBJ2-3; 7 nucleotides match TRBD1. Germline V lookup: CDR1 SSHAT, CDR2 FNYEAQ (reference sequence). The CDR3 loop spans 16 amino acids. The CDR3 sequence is CASSPGQTRSTDTQYF. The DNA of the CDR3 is TGTGCTAGCAGCCCGGGACAGACTCGTAGCACAGATACGCAGTATTTT.

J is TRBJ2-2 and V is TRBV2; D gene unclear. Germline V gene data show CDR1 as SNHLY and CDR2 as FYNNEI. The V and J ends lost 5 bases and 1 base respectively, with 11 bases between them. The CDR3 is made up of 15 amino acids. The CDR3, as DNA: TGTGCCAGCAGTCGTCAACTCGTGAACACCGGGGAGCTGTTTTTT. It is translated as CASSRQLVNTGELFF. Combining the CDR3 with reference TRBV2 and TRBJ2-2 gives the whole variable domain EPEVTQTPSHQVTQMGQEVILRCVPISNHLYFYWYRQILGQKVEFLVSFYNNEISEKSEIFDDQFSVERPDGSNFTLKIRSTKLEDSAMYFCASSRQLVNTGELFFGEGSRLTVL.

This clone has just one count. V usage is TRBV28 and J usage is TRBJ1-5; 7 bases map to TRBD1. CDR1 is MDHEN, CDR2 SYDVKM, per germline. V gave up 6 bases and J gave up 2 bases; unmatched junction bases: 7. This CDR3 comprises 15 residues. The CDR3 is CASSQGGPGNQPQHF. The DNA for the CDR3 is TGTGCCAGCAGCCAAGGGGGCCCGGGCAATCAGCCCCAGCATTTT.

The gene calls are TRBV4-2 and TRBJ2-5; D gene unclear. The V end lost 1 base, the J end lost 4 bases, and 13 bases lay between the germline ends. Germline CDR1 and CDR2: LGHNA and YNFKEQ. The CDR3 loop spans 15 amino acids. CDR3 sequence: CASSQGNKNRETQYF. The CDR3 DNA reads TGTGCCAGCAGCCAAGGGAACAAGAACAGAGAGACCCAGTACTTC.

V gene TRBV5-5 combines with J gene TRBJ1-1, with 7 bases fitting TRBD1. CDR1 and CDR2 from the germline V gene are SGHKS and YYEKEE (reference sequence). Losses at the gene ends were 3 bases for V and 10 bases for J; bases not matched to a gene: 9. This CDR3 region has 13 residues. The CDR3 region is CASSSSSQGGAFF. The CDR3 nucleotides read TGTGCCAGCAGCTCGAGCTCGCAGGGGGGAGCTTTCTTT.

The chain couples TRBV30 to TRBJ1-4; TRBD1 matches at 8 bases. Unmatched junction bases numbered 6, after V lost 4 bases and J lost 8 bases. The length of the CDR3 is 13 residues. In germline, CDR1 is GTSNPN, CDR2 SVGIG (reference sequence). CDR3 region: CAWNPTGVEKLFF. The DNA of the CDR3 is TGTGCCTGGAACCCGACAGGGGTGGAAAAACTGTTTTTT.

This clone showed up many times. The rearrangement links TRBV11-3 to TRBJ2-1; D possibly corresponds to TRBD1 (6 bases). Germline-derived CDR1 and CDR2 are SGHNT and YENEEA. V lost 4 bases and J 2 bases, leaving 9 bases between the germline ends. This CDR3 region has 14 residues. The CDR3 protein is CASSSGQAYNEQFF. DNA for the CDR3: TGTGCCAGCAGCTCGGGACAAGCCTACAATGAGCAGTTCTTC.

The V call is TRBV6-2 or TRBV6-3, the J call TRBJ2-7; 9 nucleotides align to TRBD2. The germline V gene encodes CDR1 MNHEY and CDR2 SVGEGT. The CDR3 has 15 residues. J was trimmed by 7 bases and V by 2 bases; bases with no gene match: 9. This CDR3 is CASSYALAGEYEQYF. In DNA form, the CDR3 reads TGTGCCAGCAGTTACGCATTAGCGGGAGAATATGAGCAGTACTTC.

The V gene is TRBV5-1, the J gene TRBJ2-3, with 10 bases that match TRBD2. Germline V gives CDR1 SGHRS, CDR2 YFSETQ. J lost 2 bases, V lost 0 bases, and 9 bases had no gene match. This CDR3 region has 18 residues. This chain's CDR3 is CASSLGTSGTTLTDTQYF. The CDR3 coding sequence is TGCGCCAGCAGCTTGGGTACTAGCGGGACCACTCTCACAGATACGCAGTATTTT.

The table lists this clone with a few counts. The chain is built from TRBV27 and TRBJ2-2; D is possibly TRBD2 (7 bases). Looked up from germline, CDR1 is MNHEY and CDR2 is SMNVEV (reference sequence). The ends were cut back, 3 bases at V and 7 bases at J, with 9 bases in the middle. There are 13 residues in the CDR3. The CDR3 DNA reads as TGTGCCAGCAGTTTGGGGGGGCTCGGGGAGCTGTTTTTT. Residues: CASSLGGLGELFF.

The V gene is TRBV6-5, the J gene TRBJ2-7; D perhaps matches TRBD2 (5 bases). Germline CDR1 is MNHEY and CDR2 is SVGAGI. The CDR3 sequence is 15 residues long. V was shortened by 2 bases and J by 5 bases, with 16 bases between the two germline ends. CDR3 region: CASSYTARFGDEQYF. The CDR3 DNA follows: TGTGCCAGCAGTTACACGGCCAGATTCGGGGACGAGCAGTACTTC.

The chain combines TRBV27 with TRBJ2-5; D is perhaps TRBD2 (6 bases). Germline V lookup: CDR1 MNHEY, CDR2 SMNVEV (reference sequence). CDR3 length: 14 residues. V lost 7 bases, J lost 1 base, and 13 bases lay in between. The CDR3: CASTSLASQETQYF. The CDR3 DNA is TGTGCCAGCACATCACTAGCTTCCCAAGAGACCCAGTACTTC.